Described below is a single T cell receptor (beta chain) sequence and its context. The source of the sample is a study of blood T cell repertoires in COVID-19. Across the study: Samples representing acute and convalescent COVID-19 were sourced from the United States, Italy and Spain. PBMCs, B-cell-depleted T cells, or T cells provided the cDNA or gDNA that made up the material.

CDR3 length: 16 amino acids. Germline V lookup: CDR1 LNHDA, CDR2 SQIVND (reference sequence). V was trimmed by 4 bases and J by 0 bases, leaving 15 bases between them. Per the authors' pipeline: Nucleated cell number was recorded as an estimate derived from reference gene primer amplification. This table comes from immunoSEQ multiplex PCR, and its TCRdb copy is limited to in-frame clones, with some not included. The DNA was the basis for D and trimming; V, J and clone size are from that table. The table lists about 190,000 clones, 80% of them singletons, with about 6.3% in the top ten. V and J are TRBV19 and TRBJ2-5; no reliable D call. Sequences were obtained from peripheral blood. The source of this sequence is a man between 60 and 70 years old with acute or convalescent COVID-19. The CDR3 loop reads CASSTQIRHNQETQYF. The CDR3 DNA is TGTGCCAGTAGTACCCAAATCAGACACAACCAAGAGACCCAGTACTTC.